The 26 T cell receptor beta chains presented below share a single source sample, sequenced in a study of blood T cell repertoires in COVID-19. The table came from immunoSEQ multiplex PCR; TCRdb's copy has only in-frame clones and leaves some out. The sample includes around 250,000 clones, approximately 80% of them seen just once. The sample comprised peripheral blood. Every receptor here comes from a woman under 30 with acute or convalescent COVID-19.

In its sample, this clone was seen a few times. The chain joins TRBV29-1 to TRBJ2-2; D might be TRBD1 (6 bases). Germline V lookup: CDR1 SQVTM, CDR2 ANQGSEA. The CDR3 loop spans 14 amino acids. Deletions cut 7 bases from V and 7 bases from J, with 19 bases between. CDR3 nucleotides: TGCAGCGCCGCCCGTGGCAGGGGTATCGGGGAGCTGTTTTTT. Encoded protein: CSAARGRGIGELFF.

The V call is TRBV19, the J call TRBJ2-5; possibly TRBD2 for D (5 bases). The germline V gene has CDR1 LNHDA and CDR2 SQIVND (reference sequence). This CDR3 comprises 14 residues. The ends were cut back, 7 bases at V and 2 bases at J, with 14 bases in the middle. CDR3 loop: CASTPTSVQETQYF. The DNA for the CDR3 is TGTGCCAGTACCCCTACTAGTGTACAAGAGACCCAGTACTTC.

The chain has TRBV7-2 and TRBJ2-4; 7 bases are a match to TRBD2. CDR1 is SGHTA and CDR2 is FQGNSA in the germline V gene. J lost 4 bases, V lost 6 bases, and 6 bases had no gene match. This CDR3 region has 14 residues. CDR3 amino acids: CASSPGTKKNIQYF. The CDR3 DNA follows: TGTGCCAGCAGTCCCGGGACTAAGAAAAACATTCAGTACTTC. Full variable domain (remainder filled in from reference TRBV7-2 and TRBJ2-4): GAGVSQSPSNKVTEKGKDVELRCDPISGHTALYWYRQSLGQGLEFLIYFQGNSAPDKSGLPSDRFSAERTGGSVSTLTIQRTQQEDSAVYLCASSPGTKKNIQYFGAGTRLSVL.

The chain is built from TRBV9 and TRBJ1-2; 12 positions agree with TRBD1. Looked up from germline, CDR1 is SGDLS and CDR2 is YYNGEE. Trimming removed 4 bases from V and 8 bases from J; junction bases left unmatched: 15. The CDR3 has 17 residues. CDR3 DNA: TGTGCCAGCAGCCAGGGACAGGGGGCTCCCGGCCTACGAGGCTACACCTTC. It is translated as CASSQGQGAPGLRGYTF.

This clone appeared a few times. This rearrangement joins TRBV6-6 to TRBJ1-4; D is unresolved. V shed 5 bases and J shed 0 bases, with 13 bases lying between them. CDR1 and CDR2 from the germline V gene are MNHNY and SVGAGI (reference sequence). The CDR3 is 16 residues long. The CDR3 loop reads CASSLNGSPTNEKLFF. The CDR3 DNA follows: TGTGCCAGCAGTCTGAACGGGAGCCCAACTAATGAAAAACTGTTTTTT.

This clone was detected only once. The V gene is TRBV7-2, the J gene TRBJ1-1, with 7 bases lining up with TRBD1. CDR1 is SGHTA and CDR2 is FQGNSA in the germline V gene. The CDR3 covers 15 residues. V lost 5 bases, J lost 4 bases, and 10 bases stayed unmatched. The CDR3 sequence is CASSPRTGLSTEAFF. DNA of the CDR3: TGTGCCAGCAGCCCCCGGACAGGTTTGAGCACTGAAGCTTTCTTT.

The genes are TRBV27 and TRBJ1-2; 7 bases line up with TRBD1. The junction had 10 bases not matched to a gene; V was cut back by 7 bases and J by 8 bases. The CDR3 is 13 residues long. CDR1 is MNHEY, CDR2 SMNVEV, per germline (reference sequence). This CDR3 reads CASTRTGVGGYTF. In DNA form, the CDR3 reads TGTGCCAGCACCCGAACAGGGGTGGGCGGCTACACCTTC.

The table lists this clone with a count of one. The chain has TRBV5-6 and TRBJ1-2; TRBD1 matches at 11 bases. CDR1 is SGHDT and CDR2 is YYEEEE in the germline V gene. The V gene end was trimmed by 3 bases and the J gene end by 4 bases; junction bases not matched to a gene: 8. The CDR3 covers 16 residues. In nucleotides, the CDR3 is TGTGCCAGCAGCTCAACCGGGACAGGGGGACCCTATGGCTACACCTTC. As protein: CASSSTGTGGPYGYTF.

V usage is TRBV7-3 and J usage is TRBJ2-1; possibly TRBD2 for D (6 bases). Trimming removed 5 bases from V and 12 bases from J, with 14 bases in between. CDR1 is SGHTA, CDR2 FQGTGA, per germline. This CDR3 is built from 12 residues. The CDR3 protein is CASSPGSGRQFF. The CDR3 DNA is TGTGCCAGCAGCCCAGGCTCCGGGAGGCAGTTCTTC.

This chain uses TRBV7-9 with TRBJ2-1; TRBD2 aligns across 10 bases. The CDR3 length is 15 residues. Germline assignment: CDR1 SEHNR and CDR2 FQNEAQ (reference sequence). V lost 5 bases and J lost 8; bases outside the gene matches: 9. The CDR3 loop is CASSPIAGGYHEQFF. The CDR3 region has the DNA TGTGCCAGCAGCCCTATAGCGGGGGGATACCATGAGCAGTTCTTC.

V usage is TRBV6-2 or TRBV6-3 and J usage is TRBJ1-5; 11 bases are shared with TRBD1. V was pared by 2 bases and J by 7 bases, with 7 bases of the junction left unmatched. Germline V gives CDR1 MNHEY, CDR2 SVGEGT. This CDR3 is built from 16 residues. The CDR3 DNA reads TGTGCCAGCAGTTACGTATGGACAGGGGGCCTACAGCCCCAGCATTTT. This encodes CASSYVWTGGLQPQHF.

Only one count was recorded for this clone. The chain recombines TRBV20-1 with TRBJ2-7; D unresolved. From germline, CDR1 is DFQATT and CDR2 SNEGSKA (reference sequence). V lost 4 bases and J 2 bases, leaving 6 bases between the germline ends. This CDR3 spans 11 amino acids. The DNA of the CDR3 is TGCAGTGCTAAAAGAGCCTACGAGCAGTACTTC. Protein: CSAKRAYEQYF.

This clone has just a few counts. The chain recombines TRBV27 with TRBJ1-6; 7 bases align to TRBD1. This CDR3 spans 14 amino acids. CDR1 MNHEY and CDR2 SMNVEV come from the germline V gene (reference sequence). The J segment lost 10 bases and the V segment lost 5 bases, leaving 8 bases of the junction unmatched. The CDR3 reads CASSPRQGTSPLHF. As DNA, the CDR3 is TGTGCCAGCAGTCCAAGACAGGGAACCTCACCCCTCCACTTT.

J is TRBJ2-1 and V is TRBV24-1, with D tentatively TRBD1 (6 bases). V was cut by 4 bases and J by 4 bases, with 13 bases left in between. This CDR3 is 15 amino acids long. The germline CDR1 and CDR2 sequences are KGHDR and SFDVKD. CDR3 loop: CATSDPDRDYNEQFF. The CDR3 bases are TGTGCCACCAGTGACCCGGACAGAGATTACAATGAGCAGTTCTTC.

This clone was counted once. V and J are TRBV27 and TRBJ2-7; perhaps TRBD2 as D (5 bases). There are 15 residues in the CDR3. Germline V gene data show CDR1 as MNHEY and CDR2 as SMNVEV (reference sequence). V shed 2 bases and J shed 3 bases, with 14 bases lying between them. CDR3 amino acids: CASSLNPARVYEQYF. In nucleotides, the CDR3 is TGTGCCAGCAGTTTAAATCCTGCGAGGGTCTACGAGCAGTACTTC.

The chain carries TRBV6-5 and TRBJ2-7, with 12 bases that match TRBD1. Per the germline V gene, CDR1 is MNHEY and CDR2 is SVGAGI. The CDR3 runs to 14 residues. After removal of 5 bases from V and 9 bases from J, the junction contained 8 bases not matched to a gene. Here the CDR3 DNA reads TGTGCCAGCAGTAAGGGACAGGGGGCTAGAGTGCAGTACTTC. It is translated as CASSKGQGARVQYF.

This clone has only a few counts. This sequence joins TRBV19 and TRBJ2-1; the match to TRBD1 covers 8 bases. The junction had 8 bases not matched to a gene; V was cut back by 5 bases and J by 8 bases. Germline V gene lookup returns CDR1 LNHDA and CDR2 SQIVND (reference sequence). The CDR3 loop spans 14 amino acids. For the CDR3, the DNA is TGTGCCAGTAGTCCGAGACAGGGGCCGGATGAGCAGTTCTTC. The encoded protein is CASSPRQGPDEQFF.

Notes on this clone: Other DNA sequences in this sample translate to the same CDR3. V and J are TRBV9 and TRBJ1-2; unclear D gene. CDR1 is SGDLS, CDR2 YYNGEE, per germline. The length of the CDR3 is 14 residues. With 0 bases removed from V and 1 base from J, the gap between germline ends came to 7 bases. This CDR3 is CASSVDPVNYGYTF. DNA for the CDR3: TGTGCCAGCAGCGTAGATCCCGTTAACTATGGCTACACCTTC.

Here the CDR3 reads CASSEGRGRNTIYF. CDR3 DNA: TGTGCCAGCAGTGAGGGCAGGGGGAGAAACACCATATATTTT. The chain carries TRBV2 and TRBJ1-3, with 7 bases aligning to TRBD1. Germline CDR1 is SNHLY and CDR2 is FYNNEI. This CDR3 is 14 amino acids long. Trimming removed 3 bases from V and 5 bases from J; junction bases left unmatched: 4.

The chain has TRBV29-1 and TRBJ1-2; 7 bases are a match to TRBD1. The CDR3 is 12 amino acids. The V segment lost 6 bases and the J segment 8 bases; nucleotides outside the gene matches: 9. Germline assignment: CDR1 SQVTM and CDR2 ANQGSEA. For the CDR3, the DNA is TGCAGCGTAGTACAGGGGCCCTGGGGCTACACCTTC. It translates to CSVVQGPWGYTF. Complete variable domain (other parts from reference TRBV29-1 and TRBJ1-2): SAVISQKPSRDICQRGTSLTIQCQVDSQVTMMFWYRQQPGQSLTLIATANQGSEATYESGFVIDKFPISRPNLTFSTLTVSNMSPEDSSIYLCSVVQGPWGYTFGSGTRLTVV.

The chain carries TRBV7-9 and TRBJ2-5; 8 bases line up with TRBD1. The germline V gene encodes CDR1 SEHNR and CDR2 FQNEAQ (reference sequence). The CDR3 covers 14 residues. V was clipped by 4 bases and J by 2 bases; unmatched bases: 3. CDR3 coding DNA: TGTGCCAGCAGCTCAACAGGGGGGCAAGAGACCCAGTACTTC. The encoded protein is CASSSTGGQETQYF.

The gene calls are TRBV28 and TRBJ1-2; 10 bases are shared with TRBD1. The CDR3 runs to 14 residues. The germline gives CDR1 MDHEN, CDR2 SYDVKM. V trimming: 6 bases; J trimming: 4 bases; junction bases outside the gene matches: 5. CDR3 sequence reads: CASRATGGTYGYTF. The CDR3 coding sequence is TGTGCCAGCAGGGCGACAGGGGGCACCTATGGCTACACCTTC.

This clone was observed a single time. The V and J genes are TRBV19 and TRBJ2-3; 11 positions agree with TRBD1. The J segment lost 8 bases and the V segment lost 5 bases, leaving 6 bases of the junction unmatched. The CDR3 has 14 residues. The V gene's germline CDR1 is LNHDA and CDR2 SQIVND (reference sequence). CDR3 coding DNA: TGTGCCAGTAGTTCGGACAGGGGGCCCGGTACGCAGTATTTT. Protein product: CASSSDRGPGTQYF.

V usage is TRBV6-2 or TRBV6-3 and J usage is TRBJ1-5; D is unresolved. V lost 4 bases, J lost 5 bases, and 15 bases lay in between. From germline, CDR1 is MNHEY and CDR2 SVGEGT. This CDR3 has 15 residues. The CDR3 nucleotides read TGTGCCAGCAGTTCCGGGGATCGTGCAGATCAGCCCCAGCATTTT. Its protein product is CASSSGDRADQPQHF.

The chain links TRBV7-6 to TRBJ2-1, with a tentative D call TRBD1 (6 bases). From germline, CDR1 is SGHVS and CDR2 FNYEAQ. The CDR3 spans 14 residues. V gave up 2 bases and J gave up 2 bases, with 7 bases separating them. This CDR3 reads CASSLQGTYNEQFF. DNA of the CDR3: TGTGCCAGCAGCTTACAGGGGACCTACAATGAGCAGTTCTTC.

The chain has TRBV19 and TRBJ1-5; D not resolved. Germline assignment: CDR1 LNHDA and CDR2 SQIVND (reference sequence). The CDR3 runs 17 residues. Trimming cost V 5 bases and J 3 bases, with 20 bases left between them. As DNA, the CDR3 is TGTGCCAGTAGTTCTTTGGGGAGTTCGGCCAACAATCAGCCCCAGCATTTT. This gives the protein CASSSLGSSANNQPQHF.